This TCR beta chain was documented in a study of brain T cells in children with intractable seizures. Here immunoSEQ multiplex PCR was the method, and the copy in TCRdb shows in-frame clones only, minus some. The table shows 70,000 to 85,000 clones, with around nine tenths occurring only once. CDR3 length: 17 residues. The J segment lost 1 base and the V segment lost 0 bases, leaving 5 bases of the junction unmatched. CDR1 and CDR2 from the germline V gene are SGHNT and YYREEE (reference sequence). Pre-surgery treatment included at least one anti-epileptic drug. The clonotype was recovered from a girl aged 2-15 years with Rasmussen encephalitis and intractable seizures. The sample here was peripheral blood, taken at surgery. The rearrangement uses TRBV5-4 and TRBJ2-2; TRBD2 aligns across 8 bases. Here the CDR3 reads CASSLVVLAGNTGELFF. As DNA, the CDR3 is TGTGCCAGCAGCTTGGTCGTCCTAGCGGGGAACACCGGGGAGCTGTTTTTT. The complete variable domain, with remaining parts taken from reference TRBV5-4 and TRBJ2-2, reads ETGVTQSPTHLIKTRGQQVTLRCSSQSGHNTVSWYQQALGQGPQFIFQYYREEENGRGNFPPRFSGLQFPNYSSELNVNALELDDSALYLCASSLVVLAGNTGELFFGEGSRLTVL.